This TCR beta chain was sequenced in a study of T cell responses to AZD1222 COVID-19 vaccine. Findings of the study overall: Regions 160-218 and 743-854 held dominance among vaccine-associated CD4 TCRs, which spanned spike.

Concerning this clone itself: Its target is unknown.

Sequenced by immunoSEQ multiplex PCR; TCRdb stores in-frame clones only, minus some. The repertoire holds roughly 150,000 clones, with roughly nine tenths as singletons. Per the germline V gene, CDR1 is SNHLY and CDR2 is FYNNEI. The CDR3 runs 13 residues. The V end lost 7 bases, the J end lost 4 bases, and 10 bases lay between the germline ends. The chain carries TRBV2 and TRBJ2-2; TRBD2 might be the D (6 bases). The sample was peripheral blood, taken on day 0 of AZD1222 vaccination. The sequence came from an adult in good health. DNA of the CDR3: TGTGCCAGCAAATGGGGAGGCACCGGGGAGCTGTTTTTT. Encoded protein: CASKWGGTGELFF.